This entry concerns a single T cell receptor beta chain. The record originates from a study of blood T cell repertoires in COVID-19. Study background: PBMCs, B-cell-depleted T cells, or T cells provided the cDNA or gDNA that made up the material.

The assay was immunoSEQ multiplex PCR, and TCRdb's table has in-frame clones only and misses some. The sample contains some 230,000 clones, roughly 80% of which appear only once. The study drew participants aged roughly 18 to 95 years from some 23 US areas. This clonotype originated in a middle-aged woman with acute COVID-19. The sequencing sample was made of PBMCs or T cells enriched from blood (not recorded which).

The CDR3 DNA reads TGTGCCAGCACCTGGACAGGGTCAGGGGGTTCACCCCTCCACTTT. Encoded protein: CASTWTGSGGSPLHF. This sequence joins TRBV2 and TRBJ1-6; 8 bases match TRBD1. This CDR3 has 15 residues. The V and J ends lost 7 bases and 9 bases, in that order; junction bases with no gene match: 11. Germline CDR1 reads SNHLY; CDR2 reads FYNNEI. The full variable domain, rest sourced from reference TRBV2 and TRBJ1-6, is EPEVTQTPSHQVTQMGQEVILRCVPISNHLYFYWYRQILGQKVEFLVSFYNNEISEKSEIFDDQFSVERPDGSNFTLKIRSTKLEDSAMYFCASTWTGSGGSPLHFGNGTRLTVT.